This T cell receptor beta chain came from a study of blood T cell repertoires in COVID-19. Study summary: Sources were T cells, B-cell-depleted T cells, or PBMCs; the material itself was cDNA or gDNA.

V shed 3 bases, J shed 0 bases, and the junction held 3 bases outside the gene matches. There are 17 residues in the CDR3. CDR1 and CDR2 (germline): SEHNR, FQNEAQ (reference sequence). This clone was seen many times. Only in-frame clones appear in the TCRdb table, and some are missing; sequencing was by immunoSEQ multiplex PCR. The sample records about 140,000 clones, nearly 80% being singletons. The chain joins TRBV7-9 to TRBJ2-1; the match to TRBD2 covers 12 bases. The specimen was PBMCs or T cells enriched from blood (not recorded which). The TCR was taken from a woman between 45 and 60 years old who had recovered from COVID-19. In DNA form, the CDR3 reads TGTGCCAGCAGCTTTGGACTAGCGGGGCTCTCCTACAATGAGCAGTTCTTC. As protein: CASSFGLAGLSYNEQFF.